The rows below give T cell receptor beta chains drawn from one sample of a study of blood T cell repertoires in COVID-19. The data were produced by immunoSEQ multiplex PCR, yet TCRdb's version contains in-frame clones alone and is incomplete. Among about 250,000 clones, about 87% were seen once, and the ten largest hold less than 3%. Sequencing input: PBMCs or T cells enriched from blood (not recorded which). These receptors originate from a woman aged 50 to 65 who had recovered from COVID-19. Each CDR3 is given with its conserved first and last residue. The order of the fields is D gene, clone size, J gene, V gene, CDR3 DNA, CDR3 protein. D genes are given only for firm matches. Clone size is not always given. Where it is, it says once, few, many or a class for expanded clones.

d_gene: TRBD2; abundance: once; j_gene: TRBJ2-7; v_gene: TRBV14; CDR3nt: TGTGCCAGCAGCCAAGGACAGGGACTAGCGGGGACGAGCTCCTACGAGCAGTACTTC; CDR3aa: CASSQGQGLAGTSSYEQYF
d_gene: NA; abundance: NA; j_gene: TRBJ2-7; v_gene: TRBV4-1; CDR3nt: TGCGCCAGCAGCCTCCAGTGGGAAATCTCAACCGGGACACTAAATTCCTACGAGCAGTACTTC; CDR3aa: CASSLQWEISTGTLNSYEQYF
d_gene: NA; abundance: NA; j_gene: TRBJ2-2; v_gene: TRBV23-1; CDR3nt: TGCGCCAGCAGTCTAGCAAGACTCACGGGGGGGGAGCTGTTTTTT; CDR3aa: CASSLARLTGGELFF
d_gene: NA; abundance: NA; j_gene: TRBJ2-7; v_gene: TRBV28; CDR3nt: TGTGCCAGCAGTTCCACAGGGATAGGGGAGCAGTACTTC; CDR3aa: CASSSTGIGEQYF
d_gene: TRBD1; abundance: NA; j_gene: TRBJ2-7; v_gene: TRBV29-1; CDR3nt: TGCAGCGTTGGGAGGGACAGGGTCCCGCGCGAGCAGTACTTC; CDR3aa: CSVGRDRVPREQYF
d_gene: NA; abundance: NA; j_gene: TRBJ1-6; v_gene: TRBV27; CDR3nt: NA; CDR3aa: CASSLAQARPLHF
d_gene: NA; abundance: NA; j_gene: TRBJ2-1; v_gene: TRBV30; CDR3nt: TGTGTCGTTGACAGCTCCTACAATGAGCAGTTCTTC; CDR3aa: CVVDSSYNEQFF
d_gene: TRBD2; abundance: NA; j_gene: TRBJ2-7; v_gene: TRBV19; CDR3nt: TGTGCCAGTAGCATCACCCCTAGCGGGAGGTTCGACGAGCAGTACTTC; CDR3aa: CASSITPSGRFDEQYF
d_gene: NA; abundance: few; j_gene: TRBJ1-5; v_gene: TRBV6-1; CDR3nt: TGTGCCAGCAGTGAGGTCAGCTCAGGTCAGCCCCAGCATTTT; CDR3aa: CASSEVSSGQPQHF
d_gene: TRBD1; abundance: few; j_gene: TRBJ1-1; v_gene: TRBV15; CDR3nt: TGTGCCACCAGCAGCGACAGGGGGCGGAACAAAATGAACACTGAAGCTTTCTTT; CDR3aa: CATSSDRGRNKMNTEAFF
d_gene: TRBD1; abundance: NA; j_gene: TRBJ1-5; v_gene: TRBV7-2; CDR3nt: TGTGCCAGCAGCTCGATACAGGGGCAGCCCCAGCATTTT; CDR3aa: CASSSIQGQPQHF
d_gene: TRBD1; abundance: NA; j_gene: TRBJ1-2; v_gene: TRBV7-2; CDR3nt: TGTGCCAGCAGCTTAGTTCGGGGACAGGGCGGCTACACCTTC; CDR3aa: CASSLVRGQGGYTF
d_gene: NA; abundance: NA; j_gene: TRBJ2-2; v_gene: TRBV28; CDR3nt: TGTGCCAGCAGCAACGGACACGTTAACACCGGGGAGCTGTTTTTT; CDR3aa: CASSNGHVNTGELFF
d_gene: NA; abundance: NA; j_gene: TRBJ2-7; v_gene: TRBV28; CDR3nt: TGTGCCAGCAGTTTATCGGGAGCATACGAGCAGTACTTC; CDR3aa: CASSLSGAYEQYF
d_gene: TRBD1; abundance: NA; j_gene: TRBJ1-2; v_gene: TRBV18; CDR3nt: TGTGCCAGCTCACCACCTGGTCCAGGGGGTAACTATGGCTACACCTTC; CDR3aa: CASSPPGPGGNYGYTF
d_gene: NA; abundance: NA; j_gene: TRBJ2-7; v_gene: TRBV2; CDR3nt: TGTGCCAGCAGGCCGACGGCCAGGCCGGGGATGGAGCAGTACTTC; CDR3aa: CASRPTARPGMEQYF
d_gene: NA; abundance: NA; j_gene: TRBJ2-2; v_gene: TRBV11-3; CDR3nt: TGTGCCAGCAGCTTAGTGTCCGTTCGCGTCACCGGGGAGCTGTTTTTT; CDR3aa: CASSLVSVRVTGELFF
d_gene: TRBD1; abundance: NA; j_gene: TRBJ2-2; v_gene: TRBV9; CDR3nt: TGTGCCAGCAGCGTTAGGACAGGGGGCACCGGGGAGCTGTTTTTT; CDR3aa: CASSVRTGGTGELFF
d_gene: TRBD1; abundance: NA; j_gene: TRBJ2-7; v_gene: TRBV5-6; CDR3nt: TGTGCCAGCAGCGGAGGAACAGGGGCCTACGAGCAGTACTTC; CDR3aa: CASSGGTGAYEQYF
d_gene: TRBD1; abundance: NA; j_gene: TRBJ1-2; v_gene: TRBV7-9; CDR3nt: TGTGCCAGCAGCTTATTAGAGGGGGCGAAACATTACGGCTACACCTTC; CDR3aa: CASSLLEGAKHYGYTF
d_gene: TRBD1; abundance: NA; j_gene: TRBJ1-2; v_gene: TRBV28; CDR3nt: TGTGCCAGCAGCAAGGGGGACAGGGGCGGGAACTATGGCTACACCTTC; CDR3aa: CASSKGDRGGNYGYTF
d_gene: NA; abundance: once; j_gene: TRBJ2-4; v_gene: TRBV7-3; CDR3nt: TGTGCCAGCAGCGACCCGGGAGCCAAAAACATTCAGTACTTC; CDR3aa: CASSDPGAKNIQYF
d_gene: NA; abundance: NA; j_gene: TRBJ1-1; v_gene: TRBV12-3/TRBV12-4; CDR3nt: TGTGCCAGCAGCATAAGTCCAGGTGAAGCTTTCTTT; CDR3aa: CASSISPGEAFF
d_gene: TRBD1; abundance: NA; j_gene: TRBJ2-1; v_gene: TRBV28; CDR3nt: TGTGCCAGCAGTTCCGGGACAGGGGTTAATGAGCAGTTCTTC; CDR3aa: CASSSGTGVNEQFF
d_gene: TRBD2; abundance: NA; j_gene: TRBJ2-1; v_gene: TRBV2; CDR3nt: TGTGCCAGCGGGACTAGGGTCTATGAGCAGTTCTTC; CDR3aa: CASGTRVYEQFF
d_gene: NA; abundance: once; j_gene: TRBJ1-3; v_gene: TRBV7-2; CDR3nt: TGTGCCAGCAGCCTAGAACAGCTCTCTGGAAACACCATATATTTT; CDR3aa: CASSLEQLSGNTIYF